The present entry profiles one TCR beta chain with its context. The antigen is not known. The data belong to a study of cytomegalovirus exposure and HLA in healthy donors. In the study overall: Earlier findings included more than 95 million unique TCR beta sequences obtained from 180 million or so T cells.

Regarding the study as a whole: Reports described diagnosis of cytomegalovirus status by the classifier as highly specific and sensitive. TCR beta chains numbering more than 150 were designated cytomegalovirus-associated.

PCR involved 60 Vbeta and 13 Jbeta primers. Clones were read by immunoSEQ multiplex PCR, and TCRdb kept only the in-frame ones, dropping some. The sample carries under 200,000 clones, around three quarters recorded once. Trimming removed 0 bases at V and 4 bases at J, with 12 bases between. The CDR3 is 15 residues long. Germline V lookup: CDR1 MNHNY, CDR2 SVGAGI (reference sequence). This chain connects TRBV6-6 to TRBJ1-2, with D perhaps TRBD1 (5 bases). Sequenced material: PBMCs. The sequence derives from a man in his forties or fifties in good health and CMV-seropositive. The CDR3 is CASSYSAAGGYGYTF. The CDR3 bases are TGTGCCAGCAGTTACTCGGCAGCGGGGGGCTATGGCTACACCTTC.